The clone carrying this T cell receptor (beta chain) was seen many times. No antigen is known for it. The data belong to a study of T-cell memory formation after mild COVID-19. General study points: A subset of responding clones appeared in pre-infection memory, suggesting cross-reactive memory joined. Second-wave clones with a day 37 peak had unconfirmed SARS-CoV-2 specificity.

Each CDR3 protein gets one entry after TCRdb re-called the 5' RACE reads with MiXCR. The sample carries 150,000 or so distinct CDR3 sequences, approximately 10% recorded once. Sequencing was done on a sample of PBMCs or a T cell subset sorted from them (not recorded which). The receptor's source is a young man who had mild COVID-19 (a few samples of this study predate the infection). Cell type and time point are not known.

The CDR3 spells CSAYPGGSTDTQYF. The CDR3 nucleotides are TGCAGTGCCTACCCCGGCGGTTCGACAGATACGCAGTATTTT. The chain couples TRBV20-1 to TRBJ2-3; D remains unclear. Germline loops: CDR1 DFQATT, CDR2 SNEGSKA (reference sequence). The CDR3 is 14 amino acids. V was clipped by 6 bases and J by 3 bases, with 16 bases between them.